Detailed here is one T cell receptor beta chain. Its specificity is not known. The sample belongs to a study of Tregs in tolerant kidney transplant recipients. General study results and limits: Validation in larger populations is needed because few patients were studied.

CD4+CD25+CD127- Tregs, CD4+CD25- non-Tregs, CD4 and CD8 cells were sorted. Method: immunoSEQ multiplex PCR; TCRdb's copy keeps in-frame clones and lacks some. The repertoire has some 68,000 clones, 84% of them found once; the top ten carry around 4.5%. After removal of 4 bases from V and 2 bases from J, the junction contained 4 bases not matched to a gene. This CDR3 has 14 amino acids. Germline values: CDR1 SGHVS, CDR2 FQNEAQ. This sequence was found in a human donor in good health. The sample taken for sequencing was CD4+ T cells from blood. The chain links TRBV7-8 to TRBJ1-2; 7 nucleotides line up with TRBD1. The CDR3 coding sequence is TGTGCCAGCAGCTGGGGGGACAGCAACTATGGCTACACCTTC. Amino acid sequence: CASSWGDSNYGYTF.